The rows below give T cell receptor beta chains drawn from one sample of a study of blood T cells in healthy people across ages. TCRdb fed the 5' RACE reads into MiXCR, producing one record per CDR3 protein. The sample consists of 1.5 million to 2 million distinct CDR3 sequences, about 49% of them appearing once. The sequencing input was blood. The receptor source for this set is a woman in her 40s in good health. CDR3s include the opening cysteine and the closing phenylalanine or tryptophan. Fields, in order: J gene, D gene, V gene, clone size, CDR3 protein, CDR3 DNA. The D gene is left open where the match is weak. Not all rows give a size; the values are once, few, many and, for expanded clones, a class.

J gene: TRBJ2-4; D gene: .; V gene: TRBV2; clone size: .; CDR3 protein: CASIPGLENIQYF; CDR3 DNA: TGTGCCAGCATCCCGGGGCTAGAAAACATTCAGTACTTC
J gene: TRBJ2-7; D gene: .; V gene: TRBV2; clone size: few; CDR3 protein: CASSEGGLSYEQYF; CDR3 DNA: TGTGCCAGCAGTGAGGGGGGCCTTTCCTACGAGCAGTACTTC
J gene: TRBJ1-1; D gene: .; V gene: TRBV7-9; clone size: .; CDR3 protein: CASSLPQRDRPEAFF; CDR3 DNA: TGTGCCAGCAGCTTACCGCAAAGAGACAGGCCCGAAGCTTTCTTT
J gene: TRBJ2-7; D gene: .; V gene: TRBV20-1; clone size: .; CDR3 protein: CSASTRDTFPTTRNEQYF; CDR3 DNA: TGCAGTGCTAGTACTCGGGACACATTCCCTACTACTAGGAATGAGCAGTACTTC
J gene: TRBJ1-1; D gene: TRBD1; V gene: TRBV7-2; clone size: .; CDR3 protein: CASSLVNRGNTEAFF; CDR3 DNA: TGTGCCAGCAGCTTAGTGAACAGGGGGAACACTGAAGCTTTCTTT
J gene: TRBJ1-1; D gene: .; V gene: TRBV6-1; clone size: .; CDR3 protein: CASSEEALLNTEAFF; CDR3 DNA: TGTGCCAGCAGTGAAGAGGCCCTATTGAACACTGAAGCTTTCTTT
J gene: TRBJ2-1; D gene: TRBD1; V gene: TRBV6-1; clone size: .; CDR3 protein: CASTQRGQGRGDEQFF; CDR3 DNA: TGTGCCAGCACCCAAAGGGGGCAGGGTCGTGGGGATGAGCAGTTCTTC
J gene: TRBJ1-5; D gene: TRBD1; V gene: TRBV24-1; clone size: .; CDR3 protein: CATSDSDRADNQPQHF; CDR3 DNA: TGTGCCACCAGTGACTCGGACAGGGCGGATAATCAGCCCCAGCATTTT
J gene: TRBJ2-5; D gene: .; V gene: TRBV7-9; clone size: few; CDR3 protein: CASSLMGGWGETQYF; CDR3 DNA: TGTGCCAGCAGCTTAATGGGGGGCTGGGGAGAGACCCAGTACTTC
J gene: TRBJ1-5; D gene: .; V gene: TRBV6-2/TRBV6-3; clone size: .; CDR3 protein: CASTEVNQPQHF; CDR3 DNA: TGTGCCAGCACCGAGGTTAATCAGCCCCAGCATTTT
J gene: TRBJ2-7; D gene: TRBD2; V gene: TRBV7-6; clone size: few; CDR3 protein: CASSLIDLGGGSSYEQYF; CDR3 DNA: TGTGCCAGCAGCTTGATCGATCTAGGCGGGGGGAGCTCCTACGAGCAGTACTTC
J gene: TRBJ1-5; D gene: .; V gene: TRBV10-3; clone size: few; CDR3 protein: CAISESGRDGNQPQHF; CDR3 DNA: TGTGCCATCAGTGAGTCGGGGCGAGATGGCAATCAGCCCCAGCATTTT